This TCR beta chain was sequenced during a study of TIL therapy for anti-PD-1-resistant metastatic lung cancer. The V gene's germline CDR1 is SGHAT and CDR2 FQNNGV. The CDR3 length is 14 residues. V dropped 7 bases and J dropped 1 base, with 14 bases sitting between them. The libraries were made with immunoSEQ v3. Using immunoSEQ multiplex PCR, the repertoire was profiled, and TCRdb retains in-frame clones only, with some absent. There are about 43,000 clones in the sample; roughly 85% occur only once, and approximately 15% lies in the top ten. Time point given: pre-treatment sample, taken before nivolumab and TIL therapy.

The receptor was isolated from a man aged 65-85 years with non-small cell lung cancer. Sequencing was performed on blood, taken at baseline. V is TRBV11-2 and J is TRBJ2-7; maybe TRBD1 (5 bases). The CDR3 DNA follows: TGTGCCAGCACCACCTCCAGGGAATCCTACGAGCAGTACTTC. Translation gives CASTTSRESYEQYF.